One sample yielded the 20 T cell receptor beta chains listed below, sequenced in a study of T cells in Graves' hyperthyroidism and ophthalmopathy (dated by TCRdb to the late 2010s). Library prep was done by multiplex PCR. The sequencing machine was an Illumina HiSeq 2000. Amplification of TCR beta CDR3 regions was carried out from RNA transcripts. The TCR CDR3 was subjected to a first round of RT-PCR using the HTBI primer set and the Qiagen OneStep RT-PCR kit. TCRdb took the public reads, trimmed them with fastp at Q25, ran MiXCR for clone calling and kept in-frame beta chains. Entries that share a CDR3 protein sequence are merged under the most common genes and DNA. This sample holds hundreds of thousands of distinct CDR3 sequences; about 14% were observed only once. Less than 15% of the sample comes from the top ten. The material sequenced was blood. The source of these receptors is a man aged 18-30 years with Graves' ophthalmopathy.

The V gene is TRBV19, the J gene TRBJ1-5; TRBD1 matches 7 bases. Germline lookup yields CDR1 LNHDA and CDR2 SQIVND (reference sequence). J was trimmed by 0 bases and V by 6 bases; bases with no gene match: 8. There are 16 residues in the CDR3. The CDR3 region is CASSRTGGHSNQPQHF. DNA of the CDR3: TGTGCCAGTAGCAGGACAGGCGGACATAGCAATCAGCCCCAGCATTTT.

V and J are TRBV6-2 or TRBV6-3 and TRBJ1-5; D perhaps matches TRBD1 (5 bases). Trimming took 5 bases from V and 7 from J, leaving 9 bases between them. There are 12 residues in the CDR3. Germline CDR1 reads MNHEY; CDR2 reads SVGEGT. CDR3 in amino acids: CASSRGVQPQHF. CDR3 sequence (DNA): TGTGCCAGCAGTAGAGGGGTACAGCCCCAGCATTTT.

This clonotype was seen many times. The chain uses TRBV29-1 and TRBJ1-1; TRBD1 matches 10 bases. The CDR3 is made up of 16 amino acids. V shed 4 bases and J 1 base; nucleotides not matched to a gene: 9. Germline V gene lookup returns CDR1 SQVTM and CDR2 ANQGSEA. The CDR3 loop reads CSVVPWTGGTNTEAFF. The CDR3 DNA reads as TGCAGCGTTGTCCCTTGGACAGGGGGGACGAACACTGAAGCTTTCTTT.

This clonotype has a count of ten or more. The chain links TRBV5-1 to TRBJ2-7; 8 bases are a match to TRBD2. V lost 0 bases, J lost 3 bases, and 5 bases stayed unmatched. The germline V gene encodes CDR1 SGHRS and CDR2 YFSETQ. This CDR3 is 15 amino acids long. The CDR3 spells CASSLAPGGDYEQYF. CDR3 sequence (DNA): TGCGCCAGCAGCTTGGCCCCGGGAGGGGACTACGAGCAGTACTTC.

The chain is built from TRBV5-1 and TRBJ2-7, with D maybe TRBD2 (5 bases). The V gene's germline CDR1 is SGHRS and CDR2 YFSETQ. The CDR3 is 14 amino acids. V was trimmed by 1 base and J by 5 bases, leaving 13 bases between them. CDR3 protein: CASSLRTSMDEQYF. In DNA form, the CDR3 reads TGCGCCAGCAGCTTGCGGACTTCCATGGACGAGCAGTACTTC. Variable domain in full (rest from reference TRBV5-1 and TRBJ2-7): KAGVTQTPRYLIKTRGQQVTLSCSPISGHRSVSWYQQTPGQGLQFLFEYFSETQRNKGNFPGRFSGRQFSNSRSEMNVSTLELGDSALYLCASSLRTSMDEQYFGPGTRLTVT.

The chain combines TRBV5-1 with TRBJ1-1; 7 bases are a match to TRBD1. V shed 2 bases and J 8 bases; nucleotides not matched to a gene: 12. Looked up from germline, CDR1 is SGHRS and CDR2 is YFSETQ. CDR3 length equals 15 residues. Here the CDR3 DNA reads TGCGCCAGCAGCTTATACGGCGGCCAGACAGGGGAAGCTTTCTTT. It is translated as CASSLYGGQTGEAFF. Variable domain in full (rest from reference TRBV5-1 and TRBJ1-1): KAGVTQTPRYLIKTRGQQVTLSCSPISGHRSVSWYQQTPGQGLQFLFEYFSETQRNKGNFPGRFSGRQFSNSRSEMNVSTLELGDSALYLCASSLYGGQTGEAFFGQGTRLTVV.

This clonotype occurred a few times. CDR3 region: CASSLLRGGSPLHF. As DNA, the CDR3 is TGTGCCAGCAGTTTGTTACGGGGCGGGTCACCCCTCCACTTT. The rearrangement uses TRBV27 and TRBJ1-6, with a weak D call TRBD1 (5 bases). Germline CDR1 and CDR2: MNHEY and SMNVEV (reference sequence). The CDR3 has 14 amino acids. With 3 bases removed from V and 10 bases from J, the gap between germline ends came to 13 bases.

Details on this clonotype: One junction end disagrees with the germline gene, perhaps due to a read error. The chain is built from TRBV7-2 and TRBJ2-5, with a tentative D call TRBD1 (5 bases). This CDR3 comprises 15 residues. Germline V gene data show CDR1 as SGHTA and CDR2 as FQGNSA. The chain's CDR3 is CASSQSSGFGETQYF. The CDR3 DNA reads TGCGCCAGCAGCCAAAGTTCAGGGTTTGGGGAGACCCAGTACTTC.

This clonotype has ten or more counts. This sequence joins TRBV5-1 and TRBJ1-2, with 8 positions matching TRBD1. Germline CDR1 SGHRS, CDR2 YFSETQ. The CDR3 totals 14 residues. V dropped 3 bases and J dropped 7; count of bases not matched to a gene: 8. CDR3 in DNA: TGCGCCAGCAGCTCAACGGACAGGGTGCGTGGCTACACCTTC. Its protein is CASSSTDRVRGYTF.

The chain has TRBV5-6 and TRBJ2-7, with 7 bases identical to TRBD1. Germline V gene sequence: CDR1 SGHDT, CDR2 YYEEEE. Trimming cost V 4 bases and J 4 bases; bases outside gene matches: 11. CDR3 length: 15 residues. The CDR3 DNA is TGTGCCAGCAGCGTGGCGGACAGGCCTTATTACGAGCAGTACTTC. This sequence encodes CASSVADRPYYEQYF.

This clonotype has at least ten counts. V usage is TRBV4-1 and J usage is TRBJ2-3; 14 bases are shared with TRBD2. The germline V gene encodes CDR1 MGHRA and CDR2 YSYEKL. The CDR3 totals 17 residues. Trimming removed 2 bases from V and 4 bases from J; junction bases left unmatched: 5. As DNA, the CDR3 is TGCGCCAGCAGCCAACAGACTAGCGGGGGGGCATCAGATACGCAGTATTTT. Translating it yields CASSQQTSGGASDTQYF.

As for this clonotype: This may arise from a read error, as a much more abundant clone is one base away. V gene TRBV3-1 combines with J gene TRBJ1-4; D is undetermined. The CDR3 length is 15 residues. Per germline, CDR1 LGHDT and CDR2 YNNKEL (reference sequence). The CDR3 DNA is TGTGCCAGCAGCCAAGACCGGAGAGTGAATGAAAAACTGCTTTTT. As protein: CASSQDRRVNEKLLF.

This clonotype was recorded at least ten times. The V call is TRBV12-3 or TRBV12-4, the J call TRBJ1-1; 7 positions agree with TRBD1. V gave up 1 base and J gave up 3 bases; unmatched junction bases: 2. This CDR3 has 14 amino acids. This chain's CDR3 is CASSLGGGHTEAFF. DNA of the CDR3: TGTGCCAGCAGTTTAGGAGGGGGCCACACTGAAGCTTTCTTT.

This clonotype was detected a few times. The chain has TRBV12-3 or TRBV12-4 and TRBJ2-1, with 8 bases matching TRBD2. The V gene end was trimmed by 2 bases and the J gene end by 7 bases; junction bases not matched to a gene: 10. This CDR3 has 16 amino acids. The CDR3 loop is CASSLLAGLSGNEQFF. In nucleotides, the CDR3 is TGTGCCAGCAGTTTACTAGCGGGTCTGTCTGGGAATGAGCAGTTCTTC.

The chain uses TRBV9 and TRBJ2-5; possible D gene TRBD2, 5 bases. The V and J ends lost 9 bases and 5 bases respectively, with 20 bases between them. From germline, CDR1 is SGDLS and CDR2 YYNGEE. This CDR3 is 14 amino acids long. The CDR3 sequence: CAKAKRGLRETQYF. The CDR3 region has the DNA TGTGCCAAAGCAAAACGCGGACTGAGGGAGACCCAGTACTTC.

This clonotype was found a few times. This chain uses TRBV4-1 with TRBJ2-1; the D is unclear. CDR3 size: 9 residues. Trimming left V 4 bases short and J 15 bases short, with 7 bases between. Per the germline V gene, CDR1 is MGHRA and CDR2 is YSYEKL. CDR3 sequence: CASSPPMFF. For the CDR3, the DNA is TGCGCCAGCAGCCCGCCTATGTTCTTC.

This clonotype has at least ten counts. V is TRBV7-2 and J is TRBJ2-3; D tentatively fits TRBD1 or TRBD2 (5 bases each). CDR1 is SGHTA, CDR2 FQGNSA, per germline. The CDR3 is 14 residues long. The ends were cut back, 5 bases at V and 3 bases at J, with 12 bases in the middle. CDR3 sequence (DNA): TGTGCCAGCAGCCGGGACCTCGGGACAGATACGCAGTATTTT. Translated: CASSRDLGTDTQYF. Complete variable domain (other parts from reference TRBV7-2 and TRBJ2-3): GAGVSQSPSNKVTEKGKDVELRCDPISGHTALYWYRQSLGQGLEFLIYFQGNSAPDKSGLPSDRFSAERTGGSVSTLTIQRTQQEDSAVYLCASSRDLGTDTQYFGPGTRLTVL.

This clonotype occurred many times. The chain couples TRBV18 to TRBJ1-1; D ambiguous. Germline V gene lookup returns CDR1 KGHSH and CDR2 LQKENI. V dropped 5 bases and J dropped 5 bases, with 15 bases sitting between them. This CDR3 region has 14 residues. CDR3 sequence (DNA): TGTGCCAGCTCAAGGAGAGGGCCGGGGACTGAAGCTTTCTTT. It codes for CASSRRGPGTEAFF.

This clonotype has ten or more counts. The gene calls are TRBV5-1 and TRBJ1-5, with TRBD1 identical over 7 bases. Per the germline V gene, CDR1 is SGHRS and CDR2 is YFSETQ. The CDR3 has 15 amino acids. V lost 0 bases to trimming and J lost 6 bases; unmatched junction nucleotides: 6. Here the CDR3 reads CASSLEGGGGQPQHF. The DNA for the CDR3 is TGCGCCAGCAGCTTGGAAGGGGGCGGCGGTCAGCCCCAGCATTTT.

The CDR3 spells CASSRRDFWGEETQYF. As DNA, the CDR3 is TGCGCCAGCAGCCGGAGGGACTTCTGGGGGGAAGAGACCCAGTACTTC. The chain combines TRBV4-1 with TRBJ2-5, with a possible D match to TRBD2 (6 bases). V was cut by 4 bases and J by 3 bases, with 18 bases left in between. CDR3 length equals 16 residues. CDR1 and CDR2 (germline): MGHRA, YSYEKL.